These 14 T cell receptor beta chains came from one sample sequenced in a study of vaccination and CD4 T cells after COVID-19. Time point specified: late sampling 161 to 241 days after vaccination in a few convalescent patients. Treatment given: 10-day PBMC culture with coronavirus spike peptide pools or control peptides (ViraFEST assay). Their specific antigens are unknown. Sequencing of the DNA from cultured CD4+ T cells was carried out with the Oncomine TCR Beta short-read assay. Using its own MiXCR run on the PCR reads, TCRdb lists one record per CDR3 protein. The sample lists about 15,000 distinct CDR3 sequences, 40% to 50% seen once, with 20% to 25% in the top ten. This specimen consisted of CD4+ T cells from blood, cultured in vitro, obtained about 7 months after SARS-CoV-2 vaccination. These receptor sequences come from a human donor who had recovered from COVID-19.

The chain uses TRBV10-3 and TRBJ2-3; possible D gene TRBD2, 5 bases. The germline V and J ends were trimmed by 2 bases and 8 bases, with 11 bases remaining between them. Per germline, CDR1 ENHRY and CDR2 SYGVKD. This CDR3 has 13 amino acids. DNA for the CDR3: TGTGCCATCAGTGAGGGGTCGGCGGGTACGCAGTATTTT. It specifies CAISEGSAGTQYF.

The V gene is TRBV11-2, the J gene TRBJ2-7; 7 bases map to TRBD2. The CDR3 runs to 15 residues. Unmatched junction bases numbered 6, after V lost 1 base and J lost 3 bases. The germline V gene has CDR1 SGHAT and CDR2 FQNNGV. In nucleotides, the CDR3 is TGTGCCAGCAGCTTAGGATTCGCGGGGGACTACGAGCAGTACTTC. Its translation: CASSLGFAGDYEQYF.

This clonotype was observed a handful of times. The chain joins TRBV7-3 to TRBJ2-3; tentatively, D is TRBD2 (5 bases). The CDR3 runs 17 residues. Trimming cost V 2 bases and J 0 bases, with 15 bases left between them. The germline V gene encodes CDR1 SGHTA and CDR2 FQGTGA. The CDR3 region has the DNA TGTGCCAGCAGCTTAGCAGGCGGAGGCGAGAGCACAGATACGCAGTATTTT. As protein: CASSLAGGGESTDTQYF.

The chain links TRBV19 to TRBJ1-1; 7 nucleotides match TRBD1. Germline V lookup: CDR1 LNHDA, CDR2 SQIVND (reference sequence). The CDR3 has 13 residues. V gave up 6 bases and J gave up 3 bases; unmatched junction bases: 4. The CDR3 DNA reads TGTGCCAGTAGGCCCACAGGGGACACTGAAGCTTTCTTT. This translates into CASRPTGDTEAFF.

This chain connects TRBV11-2 to TRBJ2-3; possible D gene TRBD1, 5 bases. Trimming took off 4 bases at V and 2 bases at J, with 10 bases between the two ends. This CDR3 region has 14 residues. Germline assignment: CDR1 SGHAT and CDR2 FQNNGV. The CDR3 here is CASSSRQYTDTQYF. As DNA, the CDR3 is TGTGCCAGCAGCTCAAGACAGTACACAGATACGCAGTATTTT.

As concerns this clonotype: Germline is not matched at one junction end, which may reflect a read error. V gene TRBV15 combines with J gene TRBJ1-1; D unclear. The V gene's germline CDR1 is LNHNV and CDR2 YYDKDF (reference sequence). The CDR3 is 14 amino acids. The CDR3 region has the DNA TGTGCCGCCAGCAGAGATAGTAGGGCAGCTGAAGCTTTCTTT. It yields the protein CAASRDSRAAEAFF.

The gene calls are TRBV29-1 and TRBJ1-2; D gene uncertain. The germline V and J ends were trimmed by 7 bases and 3 bases, with 15 bases remaining between them. The length of the CDR3 is 13 residues. Germline V lookup: CDR1 SQVTM, CDR2 ANQGSEA. The chain's CDR3 is CSAAKGSDYGYTF. CDR3 nucleotides: TGCAGCGCCGCGAAGGGATCGGACTATGGCTACACCTTC.

This chain uses TRBV18 with TRBJ1-2; D gene uncertain. Trimming shortened V by 0 bases and J by 7 bases, and 12 bases separated the two germline ends. The CDR3 covers 14 residues. Germline V gene sequence: CDR1 KGHSH, CDR2 LQKENI. The CDR3 reads CASSPPNDFGGYTF. CDR3 nucleotide sequence: TGTGCCAGCTCACCACCTAATGACTTTGGTGGCTACACCTTC.

Notes on this clonotype: One base away lies a much larger clone, so this may be a sequencing read error. The rearrangement uses TRBV7-9 and TRBJ2-5, with D tentatively TRBD2 (6 bases). This CDR3 is built from 18 residues. Germline loops: CDR1 SEHNR, CDR2 FQNEAQ (reference sequence). Trimming pared 0 bases from V and 3 bases from J, leaving 20 bases between. In DNA form, the CDR3 reads TGTGCCAGCAGCTTAGCGTTTTACGTGGGACTCCGGAAAGAGACCCAGTACTTC. Translated, it gives CASSLAFYVGLRKETQYF.

The chain recombines TRBV2 with TRBJ2-7, with 9 nucleotides matching TRBD1. The V and J ends lost 6 bases and 3 bases, in that order; junction bases with no gene match: 6. This CDR3 is 14 amino acids long. The germline V gene encodes CDR1 SNHLY and CDR2 FYNNEI. In DNA form, the CDR3 reads TGTGCCAGCAGATATAAGACAGGGGGCTACGAGCAGTACTTC. This encodes CASRYKTGGYEQYF. Full variable domain (remainder filled in from reference TRBV2 and TRBJ2-7): EPEVTQTPSHQVTQMGQEVILRCVPISNHLYFYWYRQILGQKVEFLVSFYNNEISEKSEIFDDQFSVERPDGSNFTLKIRSTKLEDSAMYFCASRYKTGGYEQYFGPGTRLTVT.

CDR3 protein: CSVRVGGYGYTF. The CDR3, as DNA: TGCAGCGTCCGGGTCGGAGGCTATGGCTACACCTTC. The chain is built from TRBV29-1 and TRBJ1-2; D is undetermined. Trimming removed 6 bases at V and 4 bases at J, with 12 bases between. The CDR3 totals 12 residues. CDR1 and CDR2 (germline): SQVTM, ANQGSEA.

This clonotype was detected only a few times. This rearrangement joins TRBV7-9 to TRBJ2-7; the D is unclear. V lost 2 bases to trimming and J lost 1 base, with 9 bases between them. Per the germline V gene, CDR1 is SEHNR and CDR2 is FQNEAQ (reference sequence). The CDR3 sequence is 14 residues long. The DNA for the CDR3 is TGTGCCAGCAGCTTACTTTCCGGTTCCTACGAGCAGTACTTC. Amino acids: CASSLLSGSYEQYF.

V gene TRBV11-2 combines with J gene TRBJ1-2, with TRBD1 identical over 12 bases. CDR3 length: 16 amino acids. With V trimmed by 5 bases and J by 1 base, 5 bases remained unmatched. Germline loops: CDR1 SGHAT, CDR2 FQNNGV. The CDR3 spells CASSTGQGAFNYGYTF. Written as DNA, the CDR3 is TGTGCCAGCAGCACGGGACAGGGGGCTTTTAACTATGGCTACACCTTC.

This chain uses TRBV6-4 with TRBJ2-7; 8 bases are shared with TRBD1. The CDR3 spans 13 residues. Germline V gene sequence: CDR1 MRHNA, CDR2 SNTAGT. The V and J ends lost 4 bases and 9 bases, in that order; junction bases with no gene match: 8. CDR3 DNA: TGTGCCAGCAGTGGACAGGGGTATTTGGGGCAGTACTTC. This encodes CASSGQGYLGQYF.